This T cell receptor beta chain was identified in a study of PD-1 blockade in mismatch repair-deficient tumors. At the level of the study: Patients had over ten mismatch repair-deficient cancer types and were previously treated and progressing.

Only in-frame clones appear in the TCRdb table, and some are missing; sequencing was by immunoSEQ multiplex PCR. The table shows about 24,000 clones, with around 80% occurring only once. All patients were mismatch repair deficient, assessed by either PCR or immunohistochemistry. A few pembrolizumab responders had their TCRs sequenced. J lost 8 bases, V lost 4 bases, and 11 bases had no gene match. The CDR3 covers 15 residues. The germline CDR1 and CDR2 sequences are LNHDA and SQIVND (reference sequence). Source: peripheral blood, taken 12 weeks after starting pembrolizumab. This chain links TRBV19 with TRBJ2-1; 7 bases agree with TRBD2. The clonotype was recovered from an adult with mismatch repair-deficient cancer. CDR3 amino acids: CASSRVAGSFDEQFF. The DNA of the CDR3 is TGTGCCAGTAGTAGGGTAGCGGGTAGCTTTGATGAGCAGTTCTTC.